These 13 T cell receptor beta chains were sequenced from one sample in a study of cytomegalovirus exposure and HLA in healthy donors (dated by TCRdb to 2015 to 2018). The library was produced with the immunoSEQ multiplex PCR assay. The multiplex PCR relied on a mix of 60 forward primers for TCR Vbeta segments and 13 reverse primers for TCR Jbeta segments. TCRdb provides this immuneACCESS table in a form limited to in-frame rearrangements. Some clones are lacking; in checked studies, under half of them reflect an unresolved V gene, and why the rest are absent is not known. The sample table lists approximately 250,000 clones, 78% of them with a count of one. The ten largest account for about 0.45% of the sample. The sample consisted of PBMCs. Every receptor here comes from a boy aged 5-17 years in good health and CMV-seronegative.

The V gene is TRBV6-5, the J gene TRBJ2-4, with D possibly TRBD2 on 7 matching bases. The CDR3 is 15 residues long. The V gene's germline CDR1 is MNHEY and CDR2 SVGAGI. V dropped 7 bases and J dropped 5 bases, with 18 bases sitting between them. DNA for the CDR3: TGTGCCAGCACCCAATGGGGGCTAGCGGAAAACATTCAGTACTTC. It translates to CASTQWGLAENIQYF.

This chain uses TRBV9 with TRBJ1-2; TRBD1 matches at 9 bases. With 3 bases clipped from V and 4 bases from J, the junction kept 7 bases outside the gene matches. The CDR3 extends over 15 amino acids. In germline, CDR1 is SGDLS, CDR2 YYNGEE. This CDR3 is CASSGTGDIVYGYTF. The CDR3, as DNA: TGTGCCAGCAGCGGGACAGGGGATATAGTCTATGGCTACACCTTC.

The chain carries TRBV10-3 and TRBJ1-1; 8 bases agree with TRBD1. The J segment lost 7 bases and the V segment lost 4 bases, leaving 8 bases of the junction unmatched. CDR1 is ENHRY and CDR2 is SYGVKD in the germline V gene. The CDR3 covers 14 residues. CDR3 in amino acids: CAISATGGSGEAFF. CDR3 bases: TGTGCCATCAGTGCTACAGGGGGTTCGGGTGAAGCTTTCTTT.

This clone was found a few times. The rearrangement uses TRBV21-1 and TRBJ2-1; TRBD1 is the table's D call, not checked against the DNA. TRBV21-1 is deemed a pseudogene. The CDR3 covers 15 residues. The CDR3 bases are TGTGCCAGCAGCGCCCGGGACAAAGGGACGGGTGAGCAGTTCTTC. Its protein product is CASSARDKGTGEQFF.

This clone has only one observation. The CDR3 nucleotides read TGCGCCAGCAGCTTGGGGGCAGGGTACGAGCAGTACTTC. Its protein product is CASSLGAGYEQYF. The V call is TRBV5-1, the J call TRBJ2-7, with D possibly TRBD1 on 5 matching bases. CDR3 length: 13 amino acids. Germline V gene data show CDR1 as SGHRS and CDR2 as YFSETQ. With 0 bases removed from V and 4 bases from J, the gap between germline ends came to 8 bases.

The V and J genes are TRBV5-4 and TRBJ2-7; D gene unclear. The length of the CDR3 is 11 residues. The V end was cut by 1 base, the J end by 6 bases, with 5 bases between. CDR1 is SGHNT and CDR2 is YYREEE in the germline V gene (reference sequence). The chain's CDR3 is CASSLFSEQYF. CDR3 nucleotide sequence: TGTGCCAGCAGCTTGTTCTCCGAGCAGTACTTC.

This clone was counted a single time. The chain has TRBV6-6 and TRBJ2-7; possibly TRBD1 for D (5 bases). V lost 2 bases and J 5 bases, leaving 13 bases between the germline ends. Germline values: CDR1 MNHNY, CDR2 SVGAGI (reference sequence). The CDR3 is made up of 14 amino acids. The CDR3, as DNA: TGTGCCAGCAGTTACGGCAGGGTGGTCGACGAGCAGTACTTC. Residues: CASSYGRVVDEQYF.

This clone was counted once. CDR3 coding DNA: TGTGCCAGCAGGGGGACAGGGGTGAATTCACCCCTCCACTTT. Amino acid sequence: CASRGTGVNSPLHF. This chain connects TRBV6-5 to TRBJ1-6; 10 nucleotides line up with TRBD1. V trimming: 6 bases; J trimming: 7 bases; junction bases outside the gene matches: 3. The germline V gene has CDR1 MNHEY and CDR2 SVGAGI. The CDR3 covers 14 residues.

The chain joins TRBV18 to TRBJ2-7, with D possibly matching TRBD2 (5 bases). The CDR3 length is 16 residues. The germline CDR1 and CDR2 sequences are KGHSH and LQKENI. V lost 3 bases and J lost 4, with 19 bases in between. For the CDR3, the DNA is TGTGCCAGCTCACCTGCTGCCCCGGGATTAGGATACGAGCAGTACTTC. Its translation: CASSPAAPGLGYEQYF.

This clone has only one observation. CDR3 region: CATRDSRTDTQYF. In nucleotides, the CDR3 is TGTGCCACACGGGACTCGCGCACAGATACGCAGTATTTT. V usage is TRBV10-3 and J usage is TRBJ2-3, with D possibly being TRBD2 (6 bases). Germline V gene lookup returns CDR1 ENHRY and CDR2 SYGVKD. The ends were cut back, 10 bases at V and 1 base at J, with 12 bases in the middle. The CDR3 length is 13 residues.

This chain uses TRBV4-1 with TRBJ2-3; 16 bases line up with TRBD2. The CDR3 length is 20 residues. Trimming at V came to 2 bases and at J to 0 bases, leaving 8 bases not matched to a gene. Germline CDR1 MGHRA, CDR2 YSYEKL. CDR3 region: CASSQTGTSGGGSSTDTQYF. The CDR3 DNA is TGCGCCAGCAGCCAAACCGGGACTAGCGGGGGGGGTAGTAGCACAGATACGCAGTATTTT.

This clone has just a few counts. The chain is built from TRBV30 and TRBJ2-1; 10 bases map to TRBD2. The germline CDR1 and CDR2 sequences are GTSNPN and SVGIG (reference sequence). The CDR3 runs to 15 residues. With 5 bases clipped from V and 4 bases from J, the junction kept 8 bases outside the gene matches. CDR3 residues: CAWAVAGGTYNEQFF. The CDR3 DNA reads as TGTGCCTGGGCTGTAGCGGGGGGTACATACAATGAGCAGTTCTTC.

The genes are TRBV5-6 and TRBJ2-5; a possible D gene is TRBD1 (6 bases). The J call may not be correct, given that the DNA end is closer to TRBJ2-7. The germline V gene encodes CDR1 SGHDT and CDR2 YYEEEE. CDR3 length: 16 amino acids. DNA for the CDR3: TGTGCCAGCAGCCTTCTTGGGGACACTACCACCTACGAGCAGTACTTC. Protein: CASSLLGDTTTYEQYF.